This T cell receptor beta chain was captured in a study of blood T cells in healthy people across ages. This clonotype was counted a few times. The CDR3 runs 14 residues. Germline V gives CDR1 LGHNA, CDR2 YNFKEQ. Primers used in a second PCR of roughly 6 to 11 cycles were a sample-barcoded 5' primer and a J-beta primer mix. TCRdb analysed the 5' RACE reads with MiXCR anew, one entry per CDR3 protein. The sample records more than 550,000 distinct CDR3 sequences, 22% being singletons. The receptor's source is a man between 65 and 85 years old in good health. The genes are TRBV4-2 and TRBJ2-1; no reliable D call. The end of the DNA fits TRBJ2-7 better, so the J call may be wrong. The sample consisted of blood. The CDR3: CASSQDRAAYEQYF. The DNA of the CDR3 is TGTGCCAGCAGCCAAGATCGGGCCGCCTACGAGCAGTACTTC.